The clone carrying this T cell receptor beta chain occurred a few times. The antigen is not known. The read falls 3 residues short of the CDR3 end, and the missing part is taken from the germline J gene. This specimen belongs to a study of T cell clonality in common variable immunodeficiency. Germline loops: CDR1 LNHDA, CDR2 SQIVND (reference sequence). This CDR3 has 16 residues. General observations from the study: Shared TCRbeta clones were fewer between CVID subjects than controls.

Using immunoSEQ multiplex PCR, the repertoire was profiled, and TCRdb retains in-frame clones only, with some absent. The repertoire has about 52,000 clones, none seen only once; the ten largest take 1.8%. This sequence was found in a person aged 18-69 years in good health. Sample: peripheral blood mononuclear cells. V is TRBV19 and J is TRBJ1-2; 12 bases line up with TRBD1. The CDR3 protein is CASSWGQGAGYNDYTF. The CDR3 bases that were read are TGTGCCAGTAGTTGGGGACAGGGGGCCGGATACAATGAC.